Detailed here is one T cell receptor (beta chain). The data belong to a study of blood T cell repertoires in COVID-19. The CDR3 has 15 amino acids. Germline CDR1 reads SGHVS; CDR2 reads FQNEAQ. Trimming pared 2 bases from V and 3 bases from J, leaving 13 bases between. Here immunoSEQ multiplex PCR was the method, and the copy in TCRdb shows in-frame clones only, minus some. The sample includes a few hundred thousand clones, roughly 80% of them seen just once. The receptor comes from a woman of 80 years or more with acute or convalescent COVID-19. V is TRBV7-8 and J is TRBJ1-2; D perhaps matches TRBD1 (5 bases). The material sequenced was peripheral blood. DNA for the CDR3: TGTGCCAGCAGCTTATCAAGCCTAGGGGACTATGGCTACACCTTC. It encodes CASSLSSLGDYGYTF.